These T cell receptor beta chains were read from a single sample in a study of siplizumab effects on memory and regulatory T cells. Profiling relied on immunoSEQ multiplex PCR, and the TCRdb table lists in-frame clones only, not all of them. The table lists 90,000 to 110,000 clones, about 92% of them singletons. The sample comprised CD4+ T cells sorted from blood. The receptors stem from a human donor in good health. The conserved cysteine and the conserved F or W are not part of the CDR3 here. The order of the fields is V gene, D gene, CDR3 protein. A D gene is named only where the DNA matches it firmly.

v_call: TRBV6-1; d_call: NA; cdr3_aa: ASSGTYTEAF
v_call: TRBV6-1; d_call: NA; cdr3_aa: ASSKLDINSPLH
v_call: TRBV15; d_call: NA; cdr3_aa: ATSREVGSPYEQY
v_call: TRBV6-5; d_call: NA; cdr3_aa: ASSRIGSYNEQF
v_call: TRBV7-9; d_call: NA; cdr3_aa: ASSLAGDTGELF
v_call: TRBV10-3; d_call: TRBD2; cdr3_aa: AISEFSGRAGDTGELF
v_call: TRBV5-4; d_call: NA; cdr3_aa: ASSSDRQETQY
v_call: TRBV7-3; d_call: TRBD2; cdr3_aa: ASSPRLAIYNEQF
v_call: TRBV4-3; d_call: TRBD2; cdr3_aa: ASSQYAGGADTQY
v_call: TRBV7-2; d_call: NA; cdr3_aa: ASSPTTGRTGELF
v_call: TRBV5-1; d_call: NA; cdr3_aa: ASRGDGKDAYEQY
v_call: TRBV6-6; d_call: NA; cdr3_aa: ASRAGTSGSEQY
v_call: TRBV14; d_call: TRBD1; cdr3_aa: ASSQAPGTGRNGYT
v_call: TRBV7-2; d_call: TRBD2; cdr3_aa: ASSLGLAGGSYNEQF
v_call: TRBV6-6; d_call: NA; cdr3_aa: ASSFWNSPSYEQY
v_call: TRBV5-1; d_call: TRBD1; cdr3_aa: ASSLDPTGAGTEAF
v_call: TRBV6-1; d_call: NA; cdr3_aa: ASSELRVEQY
v_call: TRBV7-9; d_call: NA; cdr3_aa: ASSSHGGYEQY
v_call: TRBV4-1; d_call: NA; cdr3_aa: ASSQLGDSYYEQY
v_call: TRBV4-1; d_call: NA; cdr3_aa: ASSQAETIDEQF
v_call: TRBV9; d_call: NA; cdr3_aa: ASSVFQNTEAF
v_call: TRBV10-1; d_call: NA; cdr3_aa: ASSAEQRAGYT
v_call: TRBV5-1; d_call: TRBD1; cdr3_aa: ASSQGGGLYNEQF
v_call: TRBV5-5; d_call: TRBD1; cdr3_aa: ASSTSGQAYDYEQY
v_call: TRBV19; d_call: NA; cdr3_aa: ASSIGRGGEQY